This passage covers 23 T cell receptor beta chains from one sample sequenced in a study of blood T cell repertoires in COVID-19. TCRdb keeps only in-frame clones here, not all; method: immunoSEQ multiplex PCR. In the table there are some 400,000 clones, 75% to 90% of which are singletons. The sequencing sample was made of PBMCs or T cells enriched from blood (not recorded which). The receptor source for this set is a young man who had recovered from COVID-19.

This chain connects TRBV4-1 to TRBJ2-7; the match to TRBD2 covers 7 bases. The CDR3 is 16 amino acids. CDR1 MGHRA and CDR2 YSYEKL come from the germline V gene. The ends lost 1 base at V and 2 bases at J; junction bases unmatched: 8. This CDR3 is CASSQVRAGIPYEQYF. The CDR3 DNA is TGCGCCAGCAGCCAAGTCAGAGCGGGAATACCCTACGAGCAGTACTTC.

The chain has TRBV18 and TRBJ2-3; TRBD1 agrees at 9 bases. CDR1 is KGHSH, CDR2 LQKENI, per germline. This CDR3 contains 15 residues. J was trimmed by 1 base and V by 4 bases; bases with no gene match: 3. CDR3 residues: CASSLGQGRTDTQYF. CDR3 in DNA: TGTGCCAGCTCACTTGGACAGGGGCGCACAGATACGCAGTATTTT.

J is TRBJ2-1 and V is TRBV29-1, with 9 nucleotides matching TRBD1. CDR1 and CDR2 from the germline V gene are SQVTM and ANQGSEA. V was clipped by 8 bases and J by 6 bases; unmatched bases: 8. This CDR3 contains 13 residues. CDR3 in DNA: TGCAGCCACGGGACAGGGAGGATCAATGAGCAGTTCTTC. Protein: CSHGTGRINEQFF.

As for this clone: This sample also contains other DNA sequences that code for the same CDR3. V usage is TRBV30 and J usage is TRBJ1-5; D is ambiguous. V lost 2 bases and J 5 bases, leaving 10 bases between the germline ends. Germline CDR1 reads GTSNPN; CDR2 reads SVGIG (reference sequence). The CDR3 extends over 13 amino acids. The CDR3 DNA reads TGTGCCTGGAGTCCGGACGGGGATCAGCCCCAGCATTTT. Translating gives CAWSPDGDQPQHF.

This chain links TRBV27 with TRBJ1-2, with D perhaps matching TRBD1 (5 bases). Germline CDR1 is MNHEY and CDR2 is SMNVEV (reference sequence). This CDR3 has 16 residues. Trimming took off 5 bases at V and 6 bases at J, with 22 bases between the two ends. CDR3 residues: CASSESGPTRKNGYTF. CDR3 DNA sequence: TGTGCCAGCAGTGAGTCAGGGCCGACTCGGAAGAATGGCTACACCTTC.

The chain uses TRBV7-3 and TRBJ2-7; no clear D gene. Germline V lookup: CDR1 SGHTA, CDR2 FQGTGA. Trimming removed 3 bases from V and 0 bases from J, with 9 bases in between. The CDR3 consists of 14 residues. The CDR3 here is CASSFDSSSYEQYF. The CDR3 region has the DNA TGTGCCAGCAGCTTTGACTCAAGCTCCTACGAGCAGTACTTC.

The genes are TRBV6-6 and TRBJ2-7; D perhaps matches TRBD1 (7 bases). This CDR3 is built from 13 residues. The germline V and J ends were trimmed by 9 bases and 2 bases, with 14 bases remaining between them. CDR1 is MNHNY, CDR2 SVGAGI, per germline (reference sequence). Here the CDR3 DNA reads TGTGCCAGTTCGACAGGGAGGACCTACGAGCAGTACTTC. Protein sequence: CASSTGRTYEQYF.

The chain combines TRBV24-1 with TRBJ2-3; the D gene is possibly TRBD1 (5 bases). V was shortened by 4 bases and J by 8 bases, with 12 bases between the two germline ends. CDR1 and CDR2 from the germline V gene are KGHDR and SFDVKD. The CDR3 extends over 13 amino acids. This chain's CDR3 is CATSEAGQVTQYF. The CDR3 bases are TGTGCCACCAGTGAGGCCGGACAAGTTACGCAGTATTTT.

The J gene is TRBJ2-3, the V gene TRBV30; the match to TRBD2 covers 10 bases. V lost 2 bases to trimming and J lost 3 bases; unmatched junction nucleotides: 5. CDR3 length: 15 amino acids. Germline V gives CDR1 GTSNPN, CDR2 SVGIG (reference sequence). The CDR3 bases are TGTGCCTGGAGTCCTGGTAGCGGGAGGACAGATACGCAGTATTTT. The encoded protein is CAWSPGSGRTDTQYF.

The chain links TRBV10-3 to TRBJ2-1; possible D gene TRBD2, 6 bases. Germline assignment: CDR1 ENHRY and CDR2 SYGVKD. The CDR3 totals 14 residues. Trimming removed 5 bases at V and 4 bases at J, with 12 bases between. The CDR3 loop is CAISPWGDYNEQFF. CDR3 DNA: TGTGCCATCAGTCCCTGGGGGGATTACAATGAGCAGTTCTTC.

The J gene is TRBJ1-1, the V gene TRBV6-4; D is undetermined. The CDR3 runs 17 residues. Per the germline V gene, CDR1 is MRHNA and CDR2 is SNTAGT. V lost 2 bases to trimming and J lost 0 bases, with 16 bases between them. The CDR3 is CASSDAPHRHMNTEAFF. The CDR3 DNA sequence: TGTGCCAGCAGTGACGCCCCCCACAGACACATGAACACTGAAGCTTTCTTT.

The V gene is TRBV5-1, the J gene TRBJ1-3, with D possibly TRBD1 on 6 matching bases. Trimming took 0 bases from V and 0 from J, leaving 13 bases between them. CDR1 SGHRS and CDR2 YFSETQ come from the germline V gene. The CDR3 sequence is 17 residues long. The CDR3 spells CASSLGATGRSGNTIYF. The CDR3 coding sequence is TGCGCCAGCAGCTTGGGAGCGACAGGCCGCTCTGGAAACACCATATATTTT.

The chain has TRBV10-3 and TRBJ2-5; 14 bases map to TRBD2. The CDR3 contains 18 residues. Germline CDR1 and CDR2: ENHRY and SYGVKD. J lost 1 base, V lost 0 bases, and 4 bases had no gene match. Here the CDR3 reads CAISESGTSGSRQETQYF. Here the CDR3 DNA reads TGTGCCATCAGTGAGTCAGGGACTAGCGGGAGTCGCCAAGAGACCCAGTACTTC.

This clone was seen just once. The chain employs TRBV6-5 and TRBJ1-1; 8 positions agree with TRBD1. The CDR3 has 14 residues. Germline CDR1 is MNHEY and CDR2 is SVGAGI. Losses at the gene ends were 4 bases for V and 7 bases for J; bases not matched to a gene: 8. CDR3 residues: CASSFGQGYGEAFF. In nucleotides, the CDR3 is TGTGCCAGCAGTTTTGGACAGGGATACGGTGAAGCTTTCTTT.

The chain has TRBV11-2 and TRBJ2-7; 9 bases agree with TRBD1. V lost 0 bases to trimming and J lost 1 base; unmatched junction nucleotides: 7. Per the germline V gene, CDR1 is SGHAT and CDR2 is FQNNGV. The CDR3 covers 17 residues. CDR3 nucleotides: TGTGCCAGCAGCTTAGATTCCGGGACAGGGCCTTCCTACGAGCAGTACTTC. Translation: CASSLDSGTGPSYEQYF. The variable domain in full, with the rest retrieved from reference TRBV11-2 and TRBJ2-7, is EAGVAQSPRYKIIEKRQSVAFWCNPISGHATLYWYQQILGQGPKLLIQFQNNGVVDDSQLPKDRFSAERLKGVDSTLKIQPAKLEDSAVYLCASSLDSGTGPSYEQYFGPGTRLTVT.

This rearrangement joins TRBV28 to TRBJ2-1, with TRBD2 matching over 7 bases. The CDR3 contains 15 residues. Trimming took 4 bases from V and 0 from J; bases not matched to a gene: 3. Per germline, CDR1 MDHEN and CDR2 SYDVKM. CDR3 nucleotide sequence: TGTGCCAGCAGTTGGCTAGCGGACTCCTACAATGAGCAGTTCTTC. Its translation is CASSWLADSYNEQFF.

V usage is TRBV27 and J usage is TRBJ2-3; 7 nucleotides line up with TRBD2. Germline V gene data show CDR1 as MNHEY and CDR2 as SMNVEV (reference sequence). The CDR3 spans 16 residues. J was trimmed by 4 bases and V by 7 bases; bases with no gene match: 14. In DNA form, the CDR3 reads TGTGCCAGCACCCTCATTGGGGGGGTGGGTCCAGATACGCAGTATTTT. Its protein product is CASTLIGGVGPDTQYF.

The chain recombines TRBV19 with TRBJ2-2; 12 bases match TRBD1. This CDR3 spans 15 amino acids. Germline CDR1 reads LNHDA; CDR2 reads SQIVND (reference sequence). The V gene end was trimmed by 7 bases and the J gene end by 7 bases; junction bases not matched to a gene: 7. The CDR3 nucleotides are TGTGCCAGTACCCGGGACAGGGGGCGAAGCGGGGAGCTGTTTTTT. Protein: CASTRDRGRSGELFF. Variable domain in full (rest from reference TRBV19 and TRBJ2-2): DGGITQSPKYLFRKEGQNVTLSCEQNLNHDAMYWYRQDPGQGLRLIYYSQIVNDFQKGDIAEGYSVSREKKESFPLTVTSAQKNPTAFYLCASTRDRGRSGELFFGEGSRLTVL.

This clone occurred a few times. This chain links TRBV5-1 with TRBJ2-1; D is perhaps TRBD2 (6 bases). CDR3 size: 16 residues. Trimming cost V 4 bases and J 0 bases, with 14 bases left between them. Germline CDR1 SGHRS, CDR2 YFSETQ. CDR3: CASSRNRDFSYNEQFF. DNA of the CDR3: TGCGCCAGCAGCCGAAACCGGGACTTCTCCTACAATGAGCAGTTCTTC.

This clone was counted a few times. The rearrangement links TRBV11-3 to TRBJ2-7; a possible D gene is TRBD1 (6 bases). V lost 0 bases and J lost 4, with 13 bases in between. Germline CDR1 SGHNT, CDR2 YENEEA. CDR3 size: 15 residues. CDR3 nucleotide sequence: TGTGCCAGCAGCTTAGATAGCTCTGGGACATACGAGCAGTACTTC. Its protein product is CASSLDSSGTYEQYF.

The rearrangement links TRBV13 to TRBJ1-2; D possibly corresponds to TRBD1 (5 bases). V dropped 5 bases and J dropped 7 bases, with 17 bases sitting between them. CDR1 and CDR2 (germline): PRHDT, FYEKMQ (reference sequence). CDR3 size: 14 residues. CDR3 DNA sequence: TGTGCCAGCAGCGTAAGACAGCCCGGTTTTGGCTACACCTTC. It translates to CASSVRQPGFGYTF.

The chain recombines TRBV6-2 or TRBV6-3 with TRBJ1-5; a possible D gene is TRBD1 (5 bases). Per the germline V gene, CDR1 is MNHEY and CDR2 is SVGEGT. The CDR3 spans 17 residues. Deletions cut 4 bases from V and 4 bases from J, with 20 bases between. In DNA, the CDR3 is TGTGCCAGCAGTTCCAGTGCGGGACTTATCTGGAATCAGCCCCAGCATTTT. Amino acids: CASSSSAGLIWNQPQHF.

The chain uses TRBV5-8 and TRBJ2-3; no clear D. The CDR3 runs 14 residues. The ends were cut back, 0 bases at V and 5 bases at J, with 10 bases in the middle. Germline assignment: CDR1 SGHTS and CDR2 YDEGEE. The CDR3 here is CASSLGVTVDTQYF. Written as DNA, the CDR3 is TGTGCCAGCAGCTTGGGTGTCACGGTAGATACGCAGTATTTT.